The T cell receptor (beta chain) under discussion was sequenced for a study of blood T cell repertoires in COVID-19. Study in general: The study drew acute and convalescent COVID-19 samples from the United States, Italy and Spain.

This CDR3 has 16 amino acids. V was trimmed by 4 bases and J by 5 bases, leaving 18 bases between them. CDR1 and CDR2 (germline): LGHDT, YNNKEL (reference sequence). Ages ranged from about 18 to 89 years, with residence in around 24 US areas. A PCR-confirmed or clinician-diagnosed COVID-19 case had contacted exposed participants within 2 weeks of entry. Original data processing: Cell counts per sample came from amplifying reference gene primers. Method: immunoSEQ multiplex PCR; TCRdb's copy keeps in-frame clones and lacks some. That table gives V, J and clone size, and the DNA gave D and trimming. The data hold about 140,000 clones, with approximately 84% observed a single time.

The source material was PBMCs or T cells enriched from blood (not recorded which). This TCR was recovered from a woman under 30 who had been exposed to COVID-19. The V call is TRBV3-1 (or the pseudogene TRBV3-2), the J call TRBJ1-3; D gene unclear. CDR3 sequence reads: CASSLSPLHARNTIYF. Written as DNA, the CDR3 is TGTGCCAGCAGCCTAAGTCCTTTACACGCACGAAACACCATATATTTT.